Shown below are 6 T cell receptor beta chains from a single sample sequenced in a study of glioma-infiltrating T cells after dendritic cell vaccination (dated by TCRdb to about 2016). The method was the immunoSEQ multiplex PCR assay. Here the immuneACCESS table is served through TCRdb, limited to in-frame sequences with V and J called. Missing clones are a known gap in these copies; in checked studies unresolved V genes cover under half, and the rest lacks a known reason. The sample has about 95,000 clones on record, under 90% of them singletons. The top ten hold around 3.2% of the sample. The specimen comprised blood, sampled before dendritic cell vaccination. The receptors here all came from a human donor with glioblastoma.

The rearrangement uses TRBV19 and TRBJ2-1, with TRBD1 as a possible D gene (5 bases). CDR1 is LNHDA, CDR2 SQIVND, per germline (reference sequence). Between the trimmed V and J ends, which lost 10 bases and 8 bases, there was a span of 15 bases. This CDR3 comprises 12 residues. The CDR3 loop is CATLRGGDEQFF. For the CDR3, the DNA is TGTGCCACCCTAAGGGGTGGGGATGAGCAGTTCTTC.

This clone came up once. V is TRBV27 and J is TRBJ1-2; D unresolved. Trimming removed 2 bases at V and 4 bases at J, with 11 bases between. Germline V gives CDR1 MNHEY, CDR2 SMNVEV (reference sequence). The CDR3 runs 14 residues. The CDR3 nucleotides read TGTGCCAGCAGTTTAGCTCGCCTAGGCTATGGCTACACCTTC. Translating gives CASSLARLGYGYTF.

The V and J genes are TRBV4-1 and TRBJ2-7; the match to TRBD2 covers 8 bases. This CDR3 has 15 residues. From germline, CDR1 is MGHRA and CDR2 YSYEKL. With 3 bases clipped from V and 3 bases from J, the junction kept 7 bases outside the gene matches. CDR3 sequence reads: CASSHRGGGSYEQYF. The CDR3 DNA reads as TGCGCCAGCAGCCACCGGGGGGGTGGGAGCTACGAGCAGTACTTC.

This chain joins TRBV6-1 and TRBJ2-5; D gene unclear. With 1 base removed from V and 5 bases from J, the gap between germline ends came to 5 bases. Germline V CDR1 and CDR2: MNHNS, SASEGT. The CDR3 extends over 12 amino acids. The CDR3 nucleotides read TGTGCCAGCAGTGAAGGGCCCGAGACCCAGTACTTC. This sequence encodes CASSEGPETQYF.

The genes are TRBV7-7 and TRBJ2-7; 8 bases match TRBD1. The CDR3 is 13 amino acids. With V trimmed by 5 bases and J by 7 bases, 7 bases remained unmatched. In germline, CDR1 is SSHAT, CDR2 FNYEAQ (reference sequence). CDR3 amino acids: CASSLSRGREQYF. CDR3 sequence (DNA): TGTGCCAGCAGCCTCTCCAGGGGGCGTGAGCAGTACTTC.

CDR3 nucleotide sequence: TGTGCCAGTCGCAAACAGCTGAACGAGCAGTACTTC. This codes for CASRKQLNEQYF. The V call is TRBV6-1, the J call TRBJ2-7, with D unresolved. This CDR3 has 12 amino acids. Trimming left V 9 bases short and J 5 bases short, with 14 bases between. Per germline, CDR1 MNHNS and CDR2 SASEGT.